The text below deals with one TCR beta chain. There is no known antigen for this receptor. The run used an Illumina HiSeq 2000. TCR beta cDNA libraries were made by 5'RACE template switching that added a universal primer site and unique molecular identifiers. cDNA synthesis was primed from the TCR beta constant segment and was followed by two successive PCR amplification steps. Processing in the source paper ran as follows. MIGEC was used to demultiplex reads and group reads by UMI, and MiTCR was used to assemble and quantify clonotypes. To exclude erroneous sequences, any TCR cDNA sequence not supported by at least two reads was discarded. The tcR package was used for downstream repertoire analysis, and clonotypes were matched between fractions using CDR3 nucleotide sequence together with V segment. VDJmatch was used to annotate antigen specificity against VDJdb, with one amino acid substitution in CDR3 permitted. After reprocessing by TCRdb, each CDR3 protein sequence is one entry, and no DNA is given. TCRdb, rather than the study authors, made the V and J calls. The table kept for this sample lists roughly 390,000 distinct CDR3 sequences. 5.2% of the sample is held by the ten biggest clonotypes.

CDR1 is given as DFQATT and CDR2 as SNEGSKA, both from the germline V gene (reference sequence). The CDR3 sequence holds 15 residues, the cysteine and phenylalanine included. This entry has no DNA. The sample is drawn from a study of T cells expressing NK-cell markers (dated by TCRdb to 2018 to 2021). Context from the whole study: TCR beta-chain repertoires were profiled in sorted CD3+CD56+NKG2C+, CD3+CD56+NKG2C- and CD3+CD56-NKG2C+ T-cell subsets from fewer than 10 donors. All eight donors whose samples were sequenced were randomly selected healthy volunteers, three of them men and five women. Seven of the eight sequenced donors were HCMV-seropositive and one was HCMV-seronegative. The libraries were sequenced on Illumina HiSeq 2000/2500, MiSeq or NextSeq, producing 2 x 150 bp reads.

Overall study results and their limits: In six donors, the dominant CD3+CD56+NKG2C+ clonotypes ranked among the top 10 CD8+ clonotypes, making up 1.0-7.0% of CD8+ T cells. Whether the expanded NKG2C-expressing T cell clones were specific for HCMV antigens remained unclear. Those dominant clonotypes were again the most abundant among CD3+CD56-NKG2C+ cells in several donors, at roughly 28.3-65%.

HCMV-specific IgG was detected in serum with a commercial ELISA kit to determine HCMV serostatus. Ficoll density gradient centrifugation was used to isolate peripheral blood mononuclear cells from blood. This TCR was recovered from a man between 18 and 69 years old in good health. Material for sequencing was blood T cells: a sorted CD56 or NKG2C T cell subset, CD4+ or CD8+ T cells, or bulk PBMC T cells (not recorded which). The chain is made from TRBV20-1 and TRBJ1-2; TCRdb returns TRBD1, unconfirmable since there is no DNA. The CDR3 reads as follows: CSAKTGFLANYGYTF.